Listed below are T cell receptor beta chains from one sample, sequenced in a study of T cell changes during pregnancy in multiple sclerosis. Here immunoSEQ multiplex PCR was the method, and the copy in TCRdb shows in-frame clones only, minus some. The table includes about 29,000 clones, approximately 92% detected once. The material was CD8+ T cells from peripheral blood mononuclear cells, obtained before pregnancy. The receptors here all came from a female donor with multiple sclerosis, enrolled in a pregnancy study. CDR3s include the opening cysteine and the closing phenylalanine or tryptophan. Fields, in order: clone size, J gene, D gene, V gene, CDR3 protein, CDR3 DNA. D genes are given only for firm matches. For some rows the clone size is stated as once, few or many, or as a class when expanded; others skip it.

NA,TRBJ2-7,TRBD1,TRBV4-3,CASSPGTGSIEQYF,TGCGCCAGCAGCCCCGGGACAGGGAGTATCGAGCAGTACTTC
NA,TRBJ1-4,NA,TRBV9,CASSHAGQANEKLFF,TGTGCCAGCAGCCACGCCGGACAAGCTAATGAAAAACTGTTTTTT
NA,TRBJ2-1,TRBD2,TRBV7-8,CASSLSLSGGAYQYNEQFF,TGTGCCAGCAGCTTATCCCTAAGCGGGGGGGCTTACCAATACAATGAGCAGTTCTTC
NA,TRBJ2-3,NA,TRBV7-2,CASSFGTRADTQYF,TGTGCCAGCAGCTTCGGCACCCGGGCAGATACGCAGTATTTT
NA,TRBJ2-1,NA,TRBV28,CASAKRGSSYNEQFF,TGTGCCAGCGCAAAGAGAGGGAGCTCCTACAATGAGCAGTTCTTC
NA,TRBJ2-1,NA,TRBV7-9,CASSLSGGTMDEQFF,TGTGCCAGCAGCTTAAGTGGGGGGACGATGGATGAGCAGTTCTTC
once,TRBJ2-1,NA,TRBV5-1,CASSFQTGVSYNEQFF,TGCGCCAGCAGCTTCCAGACAGGCGTCTCCTACAATGAGCAGTTCTTC
NA,TRBJ1-1,NA,TRBV29-1,CSVEAGTAEAFF,TGCAGCGTTGAAGCTGGTACAGCTGAAGCTTTCTTT
NA,TRBJ2-1,TRBD2,TRBV9,CASASGGAPYNEQFF,TGTGCCAGCGCTTCGGGGGGGGCGCCCTACAATGAGCAGTTCTTC
NA,TRBJ2-1,NA,TRBV21-1,CASGLAGYNEQFF,TGTGCCAGCGGACTAGCGGGGTACAATGAGCAGTTCTTC
NA,TRBJ2-1,TRBD2,TRBV5-1,CASWGLAGEQFF,TGCGCCAGCTGGGGACTAGCGGGTGAGCAGTTCTTC
few,TRBJ1-3,NA,TRBV11-2,CASSQGGRNTIYF,TGTGCCAGCAGCCAAGGGGGACGAAACACCATATATTTT
once,TRBJ2-5,NA,TRBV6-5,CASSYSAGQETQYF,TGTGCCAGCAGTTACTCGGCGGGGCAGGAGACCCAGTACTTC
NA,TRBJ2-3,NA,TRBV7-9,CASSDRITDTQYF,TGTGCCAGCAGCGACAGGATCACAGATACGCAGTATTTT
NA,TRBJ1-1,TRBD1,TRBV9,CASRATGQNTEAFF,TGTGCCAGCAGAGCGACAGGGCAGAACACTGAAGCTTTCTTT
NA,TRBJ2-7,NA,TRBV21-1,CASSNWREIYEQYF,TGTGCCAGCAGCAATTGGCGGGAGATCTACGAGCAGTACTTC
NA,TRBJ2-2,TRBD2,TRBV27,CASRTRGGARELFF,TGTGCCAGCAGGACCCGCGGGGGGGCCCGGGAGCTGTTTTTT
NA,TRBJ2-1,NA,TRBV27,CASSHFSRVREQFF,TGTGCCAGCAGTCACTTTTCCCGCGTGCGGGAGCAGTTCTTC
NA,TRBJ2-3,TRBD2,TRBV6-4,CASSVSSGGSTDTQYF,TGTGCCAGCAGTGTCTCAAGCGGGGGTAGCACAGATACGCAGTATTTT
NA,TRBJ2-2,TRBD2,TRBV27,CASSLSGRAGGRTGELFF,TGTGCCAGCAGTTTATCCGGCCGAGCGGGAGGTAGGACCGGGGAGCTGTTTTTT
NA,TRBJ1-6,TRBD1,TRBV6-5,CASSPGTGASSPLHF,TGTGCCAGCAGTCCGGGGACAGGGGCTAGTTCACCCCTCCACTTT
NA,TRBJ2-3,NA,TRBV11-2,CASSLGAGPDTQYF,TGTGCCAGCAGCTTAGGGGCAGGCCCAGATACGCAGTATTTT
NA,TRBJ2-7,TRBD1,TRBV7-8,CASSSSTGPISYEQYF,TGTGCCAGCAGCTCTTCGACAGGGCCGATTTCCTACGAGCAGTACTTC
NA,TRBJ2-1,TRBD1,TRBV7-9,CASSFGQGANANEQFF,TGTGCCAGCAGCTTCGGACAGGGGGCTAATGCCAATGAGCAGTTCTTC
NA,TRBJ2-2,TRBD2,TRBV7-3,CASSPAWTSGSKTGELFF,TGTGCCAGCAGCCCGGCCTGGACTAGCGGGAGTAAAACCGGGGAGCTGTTTTTT
NA,TRBJ2-7,TRBD2,TRBV7-2,CASSLDYQGLAGTYEQYF,TGTGCCAGCAGCTTAGACTATCAGGGTCTAGCGGGCACCTACGAGCAGTACTTC
NA,TRBJ2-1,NA,TRBV2,CASSGSGTSHVYNEQFF,TGTGCCAGCAGCGGGTCCGGGACAAGCCACGTCTACAATGAGCAGTTCTTC
NA,TRBJ2-3,TRBD2,TRBV7-8,CASSLPYSGGTTDTQYF,TGTGCCAGCAGCTTACCATATAGCGGGGGCACCACAGATACGCAGTATTTT
NA,TRBJ1-4,NA,TRBV14,CASSLGSEKLFF,TGTGCCAGCAGCCTGGGGAGTGAAAAACTGTTTTTT
NA,TRBJ1-2,TRBD1,TRBV4-1,CASSQVPTGGSYGYTF,TGCGCCAGCAGCCAAGTTCCGACAGGGGGCTCGTATGGCTACACCTTC
NA,TRBJ1-5,NA,TRBV7-2,CAITTGSNQPQHF,TGTGCCATCACAACGGGATCTAATCAGCCCCAGCATTTT
NA,TRBJ1-5,NA,TRBV6-5,CASTGGRNQPQHF,TGTGCCAGCACGGGGGGCAGAAATCAGCCCCAGCATTTT
NA,TRBJ2-7,TRBD2,TRBV2,CASSEAPSGAYEQYF,TGTGCCAGCAGTGAAGCCCCTAGCGGGGCCTACGAGCAGTACTTC
NA,TRBJ1-2,TRBD1,TRBV29-1,CSVDEDRVGYTF,TGCAGCGTTGATGAGGACAGGGTAGGCTACACCTTC
NA,TRBJ2-3,TRBD1,TRBV7-3,CASSPQGGSTDTQYF,TGTGCCAGCAGCCCACAGGGGGGTAGCACAGATACGCAGTATTTT
NA,TRBJ2-7,NA,TRBV7-3,CASSLTRGSDEQYF,TGTGCCAGCAGCTTAACAAGGGGGTCAGACGAGCAGTACTTC
NA,TRBJ2-1,NA,TRBV19,CASSIFGESYNEQFF,TGTGCCAGTAGTATCTTCGGGGAATCCTACAATGAGCAGTTCTTC
few,TRBJ2-2,TRBD2,TRBV6-4,CASSDGTSSTGELFF,TGTGCCAGCAGTGACGGGACTAGTTCCACCGGGGAGCTGTTTTTT